The next 5 T cell receptor beta chains were all read from a single sample in a study of T cell responses to AZD1222 COVID-19 vaccine. Profiled with immunoSEQ multiplex PCR; TCRdb holds only in-frame clones, not every one. The sample carries about 28,000 clones, under 90% recorded once. This material consisted of peripheral blood, taken on day 0 of AZD1222 vaccination. These receptors all come from an adult in good health.

J is TRBJ1-2 and V is TRBV6-5; TRBD1 matches at 9 bases. This CDR3 comprises 14 residues. With V trimmed by 5 bases and J by 5 bases, 6 bases remained unmatched. The V gene's germline CDR1 is MNHEY and CDR2 SVGAGI. The CDR3 sequence is CASSIRTGEYGYTF. The CDR3 DNA sequence: TGTGCCAGCAGTATAAGGACAGGGGAGTATGGCTACACCTTC.

The table lists this clone with a few counts. V is TRBV5-1 and J is TRBJ1-1; possible D gene TRBD1, 6 bases. Germline-derived CDR1 and CDR2 are SGHRS and YFSETQ. The germline V and J ends were trimmed by 4 bases and 5 bases, with 15 bases remaining between them. CDR3 length: 14 amino acids. The CDR3 protein is CASSVVYRDTEAFF. The CDR3 DNA sequence: TGCGCCAGCAGCGTAGTGTACAGGGATACTGAAGCTTTCTTT.

The chain recombines TRBV7-6 with TRBJ2-7; TRBD1 might be the D (6 bases). V lost 4 bases, J lost 2 bases, and 15 bases lay in between. The CDR3 is 15 amino acids. Germline CDR1 and CDR2: SGHVS and FNYEAQ. CDR3 in DNA: TGTGCCAGCAGCTCCCAACAGGGTGCAGCCTACGAGCAGTACTTC. Translation gives CASSSQQGAAYEQYF.

V and J are TRBV4-3 and TRBJ2-1; unclear D gene. The V and J ends lost 0 bases and 0 bases respectively, with 6 bases between them. Germline loops: CDR1 LGHNA, CDR2 YSLEER. The CDR3 loop spans 15 amino acids. The CDR3 loop reads CASSQEVDSYNEQFF. CDR3 sequence (DNA): TGCGCCAGCAGCCAAGAGGTGGACTCCTACAATGAGCAGTTCTTC.

This chain joins TRBV7-9 and TRBJ1-1, with D unclear. Looked up from germline, CDR1 is SEHNR and CDR2 is FQNEAQ (reference sequence). The CDR3 totals 15 residues. V was cut by 1 base and J by 0 bases, with 9 bases left in between. CDR3: CASSLEIGMNTEAFF. The CDR3 coding sequence is TGTGCCAGCAGCTTAGAGATAGGGATGAACACTGAAGCTTTCTTT.